These 7 T cell receptor beta chains were all obtained from the same sample, sequenced in a study of blood T cell repertoires in COVID-19. Only in-frame clones appear in the TCRdb table, and some are missing; sequencing was by immunoSEQ multiplex PCR. The table shows under 350,000 clones, with around nine tenths occurring only once. Sequences were obtained from PBMCs or T cells enriched from blood (not recorded which). The receptors shown here come from a woman aged 18-29 years who had recovered from COVID-19.

The genes are TRBV5-1 and TRBJ2-5, with D hard to call. The CDR3 runs 15 residues. The germline V and J ends were trimmed by 4 bases and 2 bases, with 15 bases remaining between them. Looked up from germline, CDR1 is SGHRS and CDR2 is YFSETQ. The CDR3 region is CASSVDTSFQETQYF. The DNA of the CDR3 is TGCGCCAGCAGCGTTGACACCTCTTTTCAAGAGACCCAGTACTTC.

This chain joins TRBV5-5 and TRBJ2-7, with D perhaps matching TRBD1 (6 bases). Germline V lookup: CDR1 SGHKS, CDR2 YYEKEE (reference sequence). Trimming shortened V by 0 bases and J by 1 base, and 11 bases separated the two germline ends. The CDR3 totals 15 residues. Written as DNA, the CDR3 is TGTGCCAGCAGCTTGGCAGGGGAGCCTTCCTACGAGCAGTACTTC. It codes for CASSLAGEPSYEQYF.

The V gene is TRBV7-5, the J gene TRBJ2-7; TRBD1 is the table's D call, not checked against the DNA. TRBV7-5 is listed as a pseudogene. CDR3 size: 14 residues. The CDR3 DNA reads TGTGTCAGAAGCTTAGGGGACAGGTACCACGAGCAGTACTTC. Its protein is CVRSLGDRYHEQYF.

The sample holds one count of this clone. The chain uses TRBV5-6 and TRBJ2-7, with 7 nucleotides matching TRBD2. Germline V gives CDR1 SGHDT, CDR2 YYEEEE. The CDR3 contains 13 residues. The J segment lost 3 bases and the V segment lost 2 bases, leaving 2 bases of the junction unmatched. The CDR3 protein is CASSFREVYEQYF. The CDR3 bases are TGTGCCAGCAGCTTTCGGGAGGTCTACGAGCAGTACTTC.

The rearrangement joins TRBV30 to TRBJ2-1; TRBD2 agrees at 11 bases. Germline V lookup: CDR1 GTSNPN, CDR2 SVGIG (reference sequence). The CDR3 covers 15 residues. The ends lost 0 bases at V and 3 bases at J; junction bases unmatched: 1. The CDR3 DNA is TGTGCCTGGAGTGTGACTAGCGGGAACTACAATGAGCAGTTCTTC. Residues: CAWSVTSGNYNEQFF. The full variable domain, completed using reference TRBV30 and TRBJ2-1, is SQTIHQWPATLVQPVGSPLSLECTVEGTSNPNLYWYRQAAGRGLQLLFYSVGIGQISSEVPQNLSASRPQDRQFILSSKKLLLSDSGFYLCAWSVTSGNYNEQFFGPGTRLTVL.

V is TRBV20-1 and J is TRBJ2-1; the D gene is possibly TRBD2 (6 bases). With 3 bases removed from V and 0 bases from J, the gap between germline ends came to 15 bases. Germline CDR1 is DFQATT and CDR2 is SNEGSKA (reference sequence). The CDR3 totals 16 residues. As DNA, the CDR3 is TGCAGTGCTAGTATAGAAGCGGGTCCCTCCTACAATGAGCAGTTCTTC. This gives the protein CSASIEAGPSYNEQFF.

This clone has only one observation. V and J are TRBV27 and TRBJ2-3; perhaps TRBD2 as D (6 bases). The CDR3 is made up of 14 amino acids. Trimming took off 5 bases at V and 0 bases at J, with 9 bases between the two ends. Germline V lookup: CDR1 MNHEY, CDR2 SMNVEV (reference sequence). The DNA for the CDR3 is TGTGCCAGCAGTCCCCTAGCGAGCACAGATACGCAGTATTTT. Translation: CASSPLASTDTQYF.